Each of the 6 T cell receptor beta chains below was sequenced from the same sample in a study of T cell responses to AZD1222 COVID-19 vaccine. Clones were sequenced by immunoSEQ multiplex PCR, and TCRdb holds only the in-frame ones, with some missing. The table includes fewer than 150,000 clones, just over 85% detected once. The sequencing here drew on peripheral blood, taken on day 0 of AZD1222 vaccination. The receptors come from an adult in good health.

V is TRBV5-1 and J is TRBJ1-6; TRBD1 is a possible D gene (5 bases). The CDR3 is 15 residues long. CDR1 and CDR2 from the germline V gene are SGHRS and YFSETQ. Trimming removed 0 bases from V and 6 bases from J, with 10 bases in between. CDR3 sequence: CASSLGQGGNSPLHF. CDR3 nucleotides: TGCGCCAGCAGCTTGGGGCAGGGTGGTAATTCACCCCTCCACTTT. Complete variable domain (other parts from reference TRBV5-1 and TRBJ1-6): KAGVTQTPRYLIKTRGQQVTLSCSPISGHRSVSWYQQTPGQGLQFLFEYFSETQRNKGNFPGRFSGRQFSNSRSEMNVSTLELGDSALYLCASSLGQGGNSPLHFGNGTRLTVT.

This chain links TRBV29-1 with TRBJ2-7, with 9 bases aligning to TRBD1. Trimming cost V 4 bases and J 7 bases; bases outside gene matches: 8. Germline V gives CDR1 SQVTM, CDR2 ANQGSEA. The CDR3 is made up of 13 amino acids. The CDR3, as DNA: TGCAGCGTTGCACAGGGGGCAATATTTGAGCAGTACTTC. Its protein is CSVAQGAIFEQYF.

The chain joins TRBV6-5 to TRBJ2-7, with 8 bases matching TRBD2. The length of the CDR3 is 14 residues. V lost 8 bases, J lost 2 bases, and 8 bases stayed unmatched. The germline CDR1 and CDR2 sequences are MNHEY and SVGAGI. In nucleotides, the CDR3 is TGTGCCAGCCAGCGGGGGTCTGGTGCCTACGAGCAGTACTTC. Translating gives CASQRGSGAYEQYF.

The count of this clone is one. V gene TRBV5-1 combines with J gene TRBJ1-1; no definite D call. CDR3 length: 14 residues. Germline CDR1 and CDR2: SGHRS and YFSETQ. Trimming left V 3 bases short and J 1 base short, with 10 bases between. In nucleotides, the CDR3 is TGCGCCAGCAGCTACGGTCCGGCGAACACTGAAGCTTTCTTT. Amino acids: CASSYGPANTEAFF.

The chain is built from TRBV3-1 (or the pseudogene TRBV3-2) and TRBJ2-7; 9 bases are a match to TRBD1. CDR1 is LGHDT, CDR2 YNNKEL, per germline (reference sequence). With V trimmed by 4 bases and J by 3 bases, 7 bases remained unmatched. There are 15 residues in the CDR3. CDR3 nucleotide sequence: TGTGCCAGCAGCCCTGGGACAGGGAAGTTCTACGAGCAGTACTTC. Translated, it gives CASSPGTGKFYEQYF.

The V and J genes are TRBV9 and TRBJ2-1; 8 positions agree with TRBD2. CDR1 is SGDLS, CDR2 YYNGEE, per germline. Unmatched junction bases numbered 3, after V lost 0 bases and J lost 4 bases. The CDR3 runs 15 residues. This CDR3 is CASSVGGRSYNEQFF. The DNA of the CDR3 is TGTGCCAGCAGCGTAGGCGGGAGGAGTTACAATGAGCAGTTCTTC.